The 31 T cell receptor beta chains below come from one sample, sequenced in a study of T cell responses to AZD1222 COVID-19 vaccine (dated by TCRdb to about 2021). In light of the paper, this sample's time point label describes: baseline before first vaccination. Receptors were amplified or captured by the immunoSEQ multiplex PCR assay. TCRdb stores this immuneACCESS table with in-frame sequences only. Part of the clones is absent; in the studies checked, under half of the shortfall reflects unresolved V genes, and no reason is known for the rest. For this sample the table gives over 100,000 clones, of which 85% to 90% were detected only once. The top ten clones comprise around 20% of the sample. The specimen comprised peripheral blood, sampled on day 0 of AZD1222 vaccination. These receptors all stem from an adult in good health.

The chain joins TRBV28 to TRBJ1-1; no clear D. This CDR3 region has 13 residues. The germline V gene encodes CDR1 MDHEN and CDR2 SYDVKM. V gave up 3 bases and J gave up 1 base, with 6 bases separating them. CDR3 nucleotide sequence: TGTGCCAGCAGTTTTAACTGGAACACTGAAGCTTTCTTT. It translates to CASSFNWNTEAFF.

The chain links TRBV5-1 to TRBJ2-1; possibly TRBD2 for D (6 bases). This CDR3 has 15 residues. Trimming removed 0 bases at V and 6 bases at J, with 13 bases between. CDR1 and CDR2 from the germline V gene are SGHRS and YFSETQ. For the CDR3, the DNA is TGCGCCAGCAGCTTGGCCCCGGGACTGAGCAATGAGCAGTTCTTC. This sequence encodes CASSLAPGLSNEQFF.

Written as DNA, the CDR3 is TGCGCCAGCAGCTTAGTCCTCTTGTCCGACAGGGTATACGAGCAGTACTTC. It encodes CASSLVLLSDRVYEQYF. The chain combines TRBV5-1 with TRBJ2-7; TRBD1 matches 7 bases. Germline CDR1 reads SGHRS; CDR2 reads YFSETQ. Trimming took 2 bases from V and 4 from J; bases not matched to a gene: 15. CDR3 size: 17 residues.

The gene calls are TRBV25-1 and TRBJ2-7, with 9 bases matching TRBD2. The CDR3 is 14 amino acids. Germline V gene sequence: CDR1 MGHDK, CDR2 SYGVNS. The junction had 8 bases not matched to a gene; V was cut back by 5 bases and J by 6 bases. Here the CDR3 reads CASSPAGGRVEQYF. The CDR3 DNA is TGTGCCAGCAGTCCAGCGGGGGGCAGGGTCGAGCAGTACTTC.

This chain connects TRBV7-9 to TRBJ1-6; weak D call: TRBD1 (6 bases). V dropped 5 bases and J dropped 11 bases, with 13 bases sitting between them. CDR1 is SEHNR and CDR2 is FQNEAQ in the germline V gene (reference sequence). The CDR3 has 13 residues. The CDR3 DNA reads TGTGCCAGCAGCAACCGGGACAAAACACCCCTCCACTTT. Translation gives CASSNRDKTPLHF.

The rearrangement uses TRBV4-3 and TRBJ2-3, with 7 bases fitting TRBD1. Germline loops: CDR1 LGHNA, CDR2 YSLEER. The CDR3 runs to 15 residues. V was pared by 0 bases and J by 3 bases, with 3 bases of the junction left unmatched. The CDR3 here is CASSQEGDSTDTQYF. CDR3 DNA sequence: TGCGCCAGCAGCCAAGAGGGGGACAGTACAGATACGCAGTATTTT.

The rearrangement joins TRBV14 to TRBJ2-7; D assignment may be TRBD1 or TRBD2 (7 bases each). CDR1 SGHDN and CDR2 FVKESK come from the germline V gene. Trimming removed 4 bases at V and 5 bases at J, with 18 bases between. CDR3 size: 15 residues. The CDR3, as DNA: TGTGCCAGCAGCCCCGCACCCCAGGGGGGGCACGAGCAGTACTTC. As protein: CASSPAPQGGHEQYF.

The chain employs TRBV7-9 and TRBJ1-5; 11 nucleotides match TRBD1. From germline, CDR1 is SEHNR and CDR2 FQNEAQ (reference sequence). CDR3 length: 15 residues. V was clipped by 5 bases and J by 6 bases; unmatched bases: 6. CDR3 coding DNA: TGTGCCAGCAGCCCCGGACAGGGGGCCGGTCAGCCCCAGCATTTT. Translated: CASSPGQGAGQPQHF. The full variable domain, with the rest looked up from reference TRBV7-9 and TRBJ1-5, is DTGVSQNPRHKITKRGQNVTFRCDPISEHNRLYWYRQTLGQGPEFLTYFQNEAQLEKSRLLSDRFSAERPKGSFSTLEIQRTEQGDSAMYLCASSPGQGAGQPQHFGDGTRLSIL.

CDR3 sequence: CATSRGGGQGSYEQYF. The CDR3 nucleotides read TGTGCCACCAGCAGAGGAGGGGGACAGGGGTCCTACGAGCAGTACTTC. The rearrangement joins TRBV15 to TRBJ2-7; 10 positions match TRBD1. The J segment lost 1 base and the V segment lost 1 base, leaving 4 bases of the junction unmatched. This CDR3 has 16 residues. In germline, CDR1 is LNHNV, CDR2 YYDKDF (reference sequence).

The V and J genes are TRBV19 and TRBJ1-5, with D possibly being TRBD1 (5 bases). The germline V gene has CDR1 LNHDA and CDR2 SQIVND (reference sequence). V was shortened by 7 bases and J by 3 bases, with 10 bases between the two germline ends. The CDR3 spans 13 residues. The CDR3 region is CASTPGYNQPQHF. CDR3 DNA: TGTGCCAGTACCCCAGGGTACAATCAGCCCCAGCATTTT.

The chain carries TRBV7-2 and TRBJ2-7; D remains unclear. There are 15 residues in the CDR3. Germline CDR1 and CDR2: SGHTA and FQGNSA. V lost 6 bases and J lost 2, with 17 bases in between. This chain's CDR3 is CASRPNHLPTYEQYF. DNA for the CDR3: TGTGCCAGCAGACCGAACCACCTGCCCACCTACGAGCAGTACTTC.

V is TRBV19 and J is TRBJ1-4, with unresolved D. This CDR3 region has 14 residues. The V gene lost 2 bases and the J gene lost 0 bases, with 4 bases spanning the gap. Germline V gene sequence: CDR1 LNHDA, CDR2 SQIVND (reference sequence). Written as DNA, the CDR3 is TGTGCCAGTAGTATAACCGCAACTAATGAAAAACTGTTTTTT. Protein product: CASSITATNEKLFF.

The rearrangement uses TRBV21-1 and TRBJ2-7. TRBV21-1 is given as a pseudogene. The CDR3 contains 18 residues. This CDR3 reads CASSKDRDQFSASYEQYF. The CDR3 DNA reads TGTGCCAGCAGCAAAGACCGGGACCAATTTTCCGCATCCTACGAGCAGTACTTC.

This sequence joins TRBV19 and TRBJ2-7; D perhaps matches TRBD2 (5 bases). The CDR3 is 13 residues long. Trimming cost V 10 bases and J 0 bases, with 13 bases left between them. Per the germline V gene, CDR1 is LNHDA and CDR2 is SQIVND (reference sequence). CDR3 region: CATCEGSSYEQYF. The DNA for the CDR3 is TGTGCCACCTGTGAGGGAAGCTCCTACGAGCAGTACTTC.

The V and J genes are TRBV2 and TRBJ1-1; D perhaps matches TRBD1 (5 bases). The germline V gene has CDR1 SNHLY and CDR2 FYNNEI. V shed 1 base and J shed 1 base, with 7 bases lying between them. The CDR3 spans 14 residues. CDR3 loop: CASSEGGTNTEAFF. CDR3 nucleotides: TGTGCCAGCAGTGAAGGGGGGACGAACACTGAAGCTTTCTTT.

The V gene is TRBV3-1 (or the pseudogene TRBV3-2), the J gene TRBJ1-5; no clear D gene. This CDR3 is built from 13 residues. Germline CDR1 and CDR2: LGHDT and YNNKEL (reference sequence). Trimming cost V 3 bases and J 7 bases, with 10 bases left between them. CDR3 amino acids: CASSQMGSQPQHF. The CDR3 nucleotides are TGTGCCAGCAGCCAGATGGGTTCCCAGCCCCAGCATTTT.

In this sample, this clone turned up once. The V and J genes are TRBV5-6 and TRBJ2-7, with D tentatively TRBD1 or TRBD2 (5 bases each). This CDR3 spans 11 amino acids. Looked up from germline, CDR1 is SGHDT and CDR2 is YYEEEE. V was trimmed by 7 bases and J by 5 bases, leaving 10 bases between them. The CDR3 nucleotides read TGTGCCAGCTCCCGGGACCACGAGCAGTACTTC. This gives the protein CASSRDHEQYF.

J is TRBJ1-1 and V is TRBV19; a possible D gene is TRBD1 (5 bases). Germline V gives CDR1 LNHDA, CDR2 SQIVND (reference sequence). V gave up 0 bases and J gave up 6 bases, with 17 bases separating them. The CDR3 length is 16 residues. The CDR3 region has the DNA TGTGCCAGTAGTATAGATCGCCCAGGGCTGGACCCTGAAGCTTTCTTT. Its translation is CASSIDRPGLDPEAFF. The full variable domain, in which reference TRBV19 and TRBJ1-1 provide the parts outside the CDR3, is DGGITQSPKYLFRKEGQNVTLSCEQNLNHDAMYWYRQDPGQGLRLIYYSQIVNDFQKGDIAEGYSVSREKKESFPLTVTSAQKNPTAFYLCASSIDRPGLDPEAFFGQGTRLTVV.

The chain links TRBV18 to TRBJ2-6; no definite D call. Germline CDR1 and CDR2: KGHSH and LQKENI. This CDR3 contains 14 residues. V lost 4 bases, J lost 2 bases, and 6 bases lay in between. The CDR3 DNA sequence: TGTGCCAGCTCACTCACGACTGGGGCCAACGTCCTGACTTTC. It codes for CASSLTTGANVLTF.

The chain carries TRBV5-5 and TRBJ2-7; 9 nucleotides line up with TRBD1. The CDR3 extends over 14 amino acids. CDR1 is SGHKS, CDR2 YYEKEE, per germline (reference sequence). Trimming removed 1 base from V and 6 bases from J; junction bases left unmatched: 5. The CDR3 reads CASSLLKGQGEQYF. The CDR3 bases are TGTGCCAGCAGCTTGTTAAAGGGACAGGGCGAGCAGTACTTC.

The J gene is TRBJ1-4, the V gene TRBV28; D is undetermined. Trimming cost V 7 bases and J 0 bases, with 9 bases left between them. The germline V gene has CDR1 MDHEN and CDR2 SYDVKM. CDR3 length equals 14 residues. CDR3 sequence reads: CASTQDATNEKLFF. CDR3 nucleotide sequence: TGTGCCAGCACCCAGGATGCAACTAATGAAAAACTGTTTTTT.

The chain uses TRBV3-1 (or the pseudogene TRBV3-2) and TRBJ2-3, with D unclear. Germline values: CDR1 LGHDT, CDR2 YNNKEL (reference sequence). This CDR3 spans 14 amino acids. Trimming stripped 0 bases from V and 0 bases from J, with 4 bases between. The CDR3 coding sequence is TGTGCCAGCAGCCAAGATCTAAGCACAGATACGCAGTATTTT. Translated: CASSQDLSTDTQYF.

This clone was counted a single time. The CDR3 DNA reads as TGTGCCAGTAGTACCAATCCCGACAGGAGGAACACTGAAGCTTTCTTT. Its translation: CASSTNPDRRNTEAFF. The gene calls are TRBV19 and TRBJ1-1; D perhaps matches TRBD1 (6 bases). CDR3 length equals 16 residues. V was pared by 4 bases and J by 1 base, with 16 bases between. CDR1 and CDR2 from the germline V gene are LNHDA and SQIVND (reference sequence).

V gene TRBV21-1 combines with J gene TRBJ1-1. TRBV21-1 is described as a pseudogene. This CDR3 is built from 19 residues. CDR3 in DNA: TGTGCCAGCAGCAAAGAGGGAAGGGGGGCCGGGAGAGAGAACACTGAAGCTTTCTTT. Amino acids: CASSKEGRGAGRENTEAFF.

V is TRBV7-6 and J is TRBJ1-3; a possible D gene is TRBD1 (5 bases). The V end lost 5 bases, the J end lost 0 bases, and 20 bases lay between the germline ends. The germline CDR1 and CDR2 sequences are SGHVS and FNYEAQ. The CDR3 runs to 18 residues. CDR3 sequence reads: CASSLEISGTTSGNTIYF. In DNA form, the CDR3 reads TGTGCCAGCAGCCTAGAGATTTCCGGGACGACCTCTGGAAACACCATATATTTT. The full variable domain, rest sourced from reference TRBV7-6 and TRBJ1-3, is GAGVSQSPRYKVTKRGQDVALRCDPISGHVSLYWYRQALGQGPEFLTYFNYEAQQDKSGLPNDRFSAERPEGSISTLTIQRTEQRDSAMYRCASSLEISGTTSGNTIYFGEGSWLTVV.

The chain carries TRBV28 and TRBJ1-3, with a possible D match to TRBD1 (5 bases). The germline V gene has CDR1 MDHEN and CDR2 SYDVKM. This CDR3 spans 18 amino acids. The V end was cut by 3 bases, the J end by 0 bases, with 18 bases between. Here the CDR3 DNA reads TGTGCCAGCAGTTTTGCGGGAGGGCAGGGACGCTCTGGAAACACCATATATTTT. Its protein is CASSFAGGQGRSGNTIYF.

This sequence joins TRBV5-6 and TRBJ2-6; maybe TRBD1 (6 bases). From germline, CDR1 is SGHDT and CDR2 YYEEEE. The CDR3 length is 15 residues. Between the trimmed V and J ends, which lost 4 bases and 2 bases, there was a span of 10 bases. The CDR3 here is CASSPTGTGANVLTF. The CDR3 DNA is TGTGCCAGCAGCCCGACAGGTACTGGGGCCAACGTCCTGACTTTC. Complete variable domain (other parts from reference TRBV5-6 and TRBJ2-6): DAGVTQSPTHLIKTRGQQVTLRCSPKSGHDTVSWYQQALGQGPQFIFQYYEEEERQRGNFPDRFSGHQFPNYSSELNVNALLLGDSALYLCASSPTGTGANVLTFGAGSRLTVL.

The chain has TRBV7-9 and TRBJ1-3; 8 bases line up with TRBD1. Germline V gives CDR1 SEHNR, CDR2 FQNEAQ (reference sequence). The CDR3 length is 13 residues. The V and J ends lost 7 bases and 4 bases, in that order; junction bases with no gene match: 3. The CDR3 here is CASKQGEGNTIYF. Here the CDR3 DNA reads TGTGCCAGCAAACAGGGGGAAGGAAACACCATATATTTT.

The rearrangement uses TRBV19 and TRBJ1-1; D is ambiguous. In germline, CDR1 is LNHDA, CDR2 SQIVND (reference sequence). Trimming removed 1 base at V and 4 bases at J, with 10 bases between. This CDR3 has 14 amino acids. The CDR3 DNA reads TGTGCCAGTAGTATAGGGTACGCGGGCACTGAAGCTTTCTTT. Protein: CASSIGYAGTEAFF.

The chain recombines TRBV18 with TRBJ2-7; 7 bases are shared with TRBD2. CDR3 length: 14 residues. CDR1 and CDR2 (germline): KGHSH, LQKENI. V lost 0 bases, J lost 7 bases, and 6 bases stayed unmatched. This chain's CDR3 is CASSPPSAGVEQYF. For the CDR3, the DNA is TGTGCCAGCTCACCACCGTCGGCGGGGGTAGAGCAGTACTTC.

The chain employs TRBV2 and TRBJ1-1; D possibly corresponds to TRBD1 (5 bases). This CDR3 has 12 residues. Germline V gives CDR1 SNHLY, CDR2 FYNNEI. V was cut by 10 bases and J by 4 bases, with 13 bases left in between. CDR3 sequence (DNA): TGTGCCACTATAGGGGAGGGCACTGAAGCTTTCTTT. Its protein product is CATIGEGTEAFF.